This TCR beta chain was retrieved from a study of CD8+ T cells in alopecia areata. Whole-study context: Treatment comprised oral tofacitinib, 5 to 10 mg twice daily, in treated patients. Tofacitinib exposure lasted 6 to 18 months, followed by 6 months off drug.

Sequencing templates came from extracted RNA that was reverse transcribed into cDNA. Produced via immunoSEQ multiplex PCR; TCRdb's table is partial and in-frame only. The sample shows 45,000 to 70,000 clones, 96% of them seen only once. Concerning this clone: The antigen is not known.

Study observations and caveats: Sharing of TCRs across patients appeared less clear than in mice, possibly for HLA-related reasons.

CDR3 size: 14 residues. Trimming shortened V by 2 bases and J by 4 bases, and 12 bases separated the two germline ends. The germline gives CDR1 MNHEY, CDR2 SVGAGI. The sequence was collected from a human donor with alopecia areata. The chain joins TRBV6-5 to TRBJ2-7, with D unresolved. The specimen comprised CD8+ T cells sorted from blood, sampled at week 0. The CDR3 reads CASSYQTLGYEQYF. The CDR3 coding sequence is TGTGCCAGCAGTTACCAGACACTCGGGTACGAGCAGTACTTC.